The entry below describes one TCR beta chain. Its antigen is undetermined. The entry originates in a study of Graves' ophthalmopathy and Graves' hyperthyroidism. Turning to the study itself: The stable label applied to hyperthyroidism with no ophthalmopathy within 18 months of follow-up.

The J segment lost 2 bases and the V segment lost 7 bases, leaving 12 bases of the junction unmatched. Germline lookup yields CDR1 SGHAT and CDR2 FQNNGV. The CDR3 contains 17 residues. Whole-study findings and limits: The model forecast ophthalmopathy progression, reaching roughly 71% sensitivity and around 73% specificity. Among expanded thyroid clonotypes above 0.001 frequency, most also occurred in blood.

Amplification targeted the TCR beta CDR3 regions, with RNA transcripts as the source material. First-round RT-PCR used HTBI primers; second-round multiplex PCR followed. TCRdb recomputed calls from the multiplex PCR reads with MiXCR, one row per CDR3 protein. This table holds over a million distinct CDR3 sequences, about 35% found once. The sequencing sample was made of peripheral blood or thyroid tissue (not recorded which). V is TRBV11-2 and J is TRBJ2-7; 12 bases are a match to TRBD2. The source of this sequence is an adult man with Graves' hyperthyroidism. The CDR3 here is CASTTLAGGRFAYEQYF. The CDR3 bases are TGTGCCAGCACCACACTAGCGGGGGGCCGTTTCGCCTACGAGCAGTACTTC.